This T cell receptor (beta chain) was found in a study of shared clonotypes between healthy human individuals. The protocol was immunoSEQ multiplex PCR, while the TCRdb copy is restricted to in-frame clones and leaves out a portion. The top ten hold around 12% of the sample, which has roughly 490,000 clones, roughly 85% seen once. Whole-study results and caveats: Clonotype sharing among the donors was expected to vary with sequencing depth.

The CDR3 is made up of 14 amino acids. The ends were cut back, 1 base at V and 2 bases at J, with 9 bases in the middle. Germline CDR1 is SGHVS and CDR2 is FQNEAQ. Remarks on this clone: The target antigen is unknown. This sample includes further DNA sequences coding for the same CDR3.

Genomic DNA for unsorted samples, which was extracted with the QIAamp DNA Blood Mini kit, came from some 84 million PBMCs. The TCR was taken from a woman aged 40 to 50 in good health. Some clones in this sample may be carry-over from other donors' samples. J is TRBJ2-7 and V is TRBV7-8; D unresolved. The sample consisted of PBMCs. The CDR3 sequence: CASSLDPGAYEQYF. The CDR3 DNA is TGTGCCAGCAGCTTAGACCCGGGCGCCTACGAGCAGTACTTC.